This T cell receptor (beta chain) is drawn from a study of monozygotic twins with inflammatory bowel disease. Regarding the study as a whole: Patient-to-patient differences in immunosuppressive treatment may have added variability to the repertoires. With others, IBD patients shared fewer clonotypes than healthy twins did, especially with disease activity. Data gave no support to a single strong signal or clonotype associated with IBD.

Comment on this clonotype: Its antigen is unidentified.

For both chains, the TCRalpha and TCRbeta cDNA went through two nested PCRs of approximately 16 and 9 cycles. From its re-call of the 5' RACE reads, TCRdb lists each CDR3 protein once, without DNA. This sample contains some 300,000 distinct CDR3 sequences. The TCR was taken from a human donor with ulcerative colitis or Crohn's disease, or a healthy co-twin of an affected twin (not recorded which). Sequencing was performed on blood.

This CDR3 reads CSALRTSGGWETQYF. V is TRBV20-1 and J is TRBJ2-5; TCRdb returns TRBD2, unconfirmable since there is no DNA. Germline V gene lookup returns CDR1 DFQATT and CDR2 SNEGSKA (reference sequence). There are 15 residues in the CDR3.